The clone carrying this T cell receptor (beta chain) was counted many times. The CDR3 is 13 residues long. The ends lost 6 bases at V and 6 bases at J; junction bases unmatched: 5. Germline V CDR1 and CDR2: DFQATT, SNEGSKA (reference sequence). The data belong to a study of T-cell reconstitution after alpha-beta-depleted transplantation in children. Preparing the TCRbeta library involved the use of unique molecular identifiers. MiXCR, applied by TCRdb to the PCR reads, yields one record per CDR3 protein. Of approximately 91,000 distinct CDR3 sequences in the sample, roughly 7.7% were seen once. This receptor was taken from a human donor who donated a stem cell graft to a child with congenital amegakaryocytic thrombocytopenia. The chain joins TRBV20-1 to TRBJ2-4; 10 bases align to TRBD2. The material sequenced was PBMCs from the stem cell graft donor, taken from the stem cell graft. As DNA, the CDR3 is TGCAGTGCCCAACTAGCGGGACTAAACATTCAGTACTTC. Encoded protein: CSAQLAGLNIQYF.